This T cell receptor beta chain originates from a study of naive and memory T cell subsets. There are a few counts of this clonotype. Germline lookup yields CDR1 DFQATT and CDR2 SNEGSKA (reference sequence). V lost 2 bases and J lost 8, with 18 bases in between. The CDR3 runs to 15 residues. An equimolar mix of two oligonucleotides served as the beta constant-region primer for TRBC1 and TRBC2. The ligated cDNA underwent four PCR rounds using SP2 and nested alpha and beta constant-region primers. Each CDR3 protein gets one entry after TCRdb re-called the UMI-ligation and nested PCR reads with MiXCR. The table includes tens of thousands of distinct CDR3 sequences, 13% detected once.

This chain joins TRBV20-1 and TRBJ1-4; D ambiguous. The source is a human donor in good health. Material: effector memory CD4+ T cells from blood. As to subset: effector memory, CD45RA- CD27-. The CDR3, as DNA: TGCAGTGCTAGACCCCGTTTAGGTTCGGTGGAAAAACTGTTTTTT. Its protein product is CSARPRLGSVEKLFF.